Below, one T cell receptor beta chain is given with its context. This clone's antigen is unknown. The record has no base qualities; no much larger clone is one base away. The data were taken from a study of control samples from healthy donors and cancer patients (dated by TCRdb to 2018 to 2020). Library preparation employed the immunoSEQ multiplex PCR assay. Drawn from immuneACCESS, this table holds only the in-frame rearrangements with V and J called that TCRdb kept. Clones are partly lost; checked studies trace under half to an unresolved V gene and leave the rest unexplained. The sample contains under 200,000 clones, about 94% of them found a single time. The top ten hold around 9.3% of the sample. From cysteine to phenylalanine, the CDR3 is 16 amino acids long. Here the CDR3 DNA is all that survives: 48 bases in frame from base 1. The germline V gene specifies SGHTS as CDR1 and YDEGEE as CDR2. V and J are truncated by 3 bases and 0 bases respectively, leaving an intervening sequence of 10 bases.

The sample consisted of blood. The receptor's source is a woman aged 40 to 50 in good health. Rearrangement joined TRBV5-8 to TRBJ1-6, with the D gene not clear enough to name. The bases read TGTGCCAGCAGCTCGGAGGGCGTCTCCTATAATTCACCCCTCCACTTT. This encodes CASSSEGVSYNSPLHF.